This TCR beta chain was documented in a study of blood T cell repertoires in COVID-19. The count of this clone is one. V lost 2 bases to trimming and J lost 9 bases, with 11 bases between them. Germline CDR1 LGHDT, CDR2 YNNKEL (reference sequence). CDR3 length equals 14 residues. Method: immunoSEQ multiplex PCR; TCRdb's copy keeps in-frame clones and lacks some. The sample lists a few hundred thousand clones; over 75% were seen once. This receptor was taken from a human donor in a cohort sampled during active COVID-19. This rearrangement joins TRBV3-1 (or the pseudogene TRBV3-2) to TRBJ1-6; no firm D call. Specimen: peripheral blood. The DNA for the CDR3 is TGTGCCAGCAGCCAAAGTAGCAGCAGTTCACCCCTCCACTTT. This translates into CASSQSSSSSPLHF.